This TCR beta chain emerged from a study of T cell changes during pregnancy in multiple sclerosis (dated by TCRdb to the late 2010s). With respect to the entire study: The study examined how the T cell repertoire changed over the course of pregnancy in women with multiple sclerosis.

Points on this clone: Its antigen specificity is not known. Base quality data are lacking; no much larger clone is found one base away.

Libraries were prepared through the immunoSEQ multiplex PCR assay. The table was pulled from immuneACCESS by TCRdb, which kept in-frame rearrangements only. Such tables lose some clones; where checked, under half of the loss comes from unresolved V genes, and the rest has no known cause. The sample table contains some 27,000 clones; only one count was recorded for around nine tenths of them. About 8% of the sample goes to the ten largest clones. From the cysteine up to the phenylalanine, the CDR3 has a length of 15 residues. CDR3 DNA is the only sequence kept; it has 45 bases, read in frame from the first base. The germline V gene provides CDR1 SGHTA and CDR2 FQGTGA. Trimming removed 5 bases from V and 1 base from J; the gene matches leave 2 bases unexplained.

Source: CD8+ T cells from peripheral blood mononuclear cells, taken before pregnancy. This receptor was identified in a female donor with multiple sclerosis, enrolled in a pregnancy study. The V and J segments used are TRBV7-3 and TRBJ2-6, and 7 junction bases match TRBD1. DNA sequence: TGTGCCAGCAGCGTACAGGGGTCTGGGGCCAACGTCCTGACTTTC. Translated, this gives CASSVQGSGANVLTF.